The rows below give T cell receptor beta chains drawn from one sample of a study of sequential checkpoint blockade in melanoma. The assay was immunoSEQ multiplex PCR, and TCRdb's table has in-frame clones only and misses some. The table lists tens of thousands of clones, roughly 90% of them singletons. Specimen: CD8+ T cells sorted from blood (inferred from file names), collected from a patient given nivolumab and ipilimumab in sequence. The receptors were sampled from a human donor with melanoma. Both conserved end residues are part of each CDR3. A D gene is named only where the DNA matches it firmly. Size values are once, few and many counts, or a class for expanded clones, and some rows have none.

v_gene,abundance,j_gene,d_gene,CDR3aa,CDR3nt
TRBV2,once,TRBJ2-7,TRBD1,CATRDREVLEQYF,TGTGCGACCCGGGACAGGGAAGTTCTCGAGCAGTACTTC
TRBV6-5,-,TRBJ1-2,-,CASSYADTSYGYTF,TGTGCCAGCAGTTACGCGGACACCTCCTATGGCTACACCTTC
TRBV7-8,-,TRBJ1-5,-,CASSSGASNQPQHF,TGTGCCAGCAGCTCAGGGGCCAGCAATCAGCCCCAGCATTTT
TRBV5-1,-,TRBJ2-7,TRBD2,CASSLAWKTGLAGDDEQYF,TGCGCCAGCAGCTTGGCGTGGAAAACGGGGCTAGCGGGTGACGACGAGCAGTACTTC
TRBV30,-,TRBJ2-7,-,CAWGFVREGEQYF,TGTGCCTGGGGTTTCGTGAGGGAAGGCGAGCAGTACTTC
TRBV5-1,-,TRBJ1-3,TRBD1,CASSLGPDRAGNTIYF,TGCGCCAGCAGCCTGGGCCCGGACAGGGCTGGAAACACCATATATTTT
TRBV4-3,-,TRBJ1-2,-,CASSQGPRTGIHGYTF,TGCGCCAGCAGCCAAGGACCCCGTACAGGAATCCATGGCTACACCTTC
TRBV5-1,-,TRBJ2-5,-,CASRARGAGQETQYF,TGCGCCAGCAGAGCCCGGGGGGCGGGCCAAGAGACCCAGTACTTC
TRBV7-2,large,TRBJ2-7,-,CASSHEDGGSYEQYF,TGTGCCAGCAGCCACGAGGACGGAGGCTCCTACGAGCAGTACTTC
TRBV4-3,-,TRBJ2-1,TRBD2,CASSQDPSGSGAEQFF,TGCGCCAGCAGCCAAGACCCTAGCGGGAGCGGCGCTGAGCAGTTCTTC
TRBV19,-,TRBJ2-7,TRBD1,CASSPGQGGTYEQYF,TGTGCCAGTAGTCCGGGACAGGGCGGCACCTACGAGCAGTACTTC
TRBV27,-,TRBJ2-7,-,CASSLRGYEQYF,TGTGCCAGCAGTTTAAGAGGTTACGAGCAGTACTTC
TRBV29-1,-,TRBJ2-7,TRBD1,CSVLTGAAYEQYF,TGCAGCGTTCTGACAGGGGCGGCCTACGAGCAGTACTTC
TRBV7-9,few,TRBJ2-7,-,CASSSGSAYEQYF,TGTGCCAGCAGCTCAGGGTCCGCCTACGAGCAGTACTTC
TRBV5-1,medium-sized,TRBJ2-7,-,CASSLAGLGYEQYF,TGCGCCAGCAGCTTAGCGGGCCTCGGCTACGAGCAGTACTTC
TRBV19,-,TRBJ2-7,TRBD2,CASSRIPGLAGGYEQYF,TGTGCCAGTAGTCGCATTCCGGGACTAGCGGGGGGTTACGAGCAGTACTTC
TRBV27,-,TRBJ1-1,TRBD1,CASGKGGWGNTEAFF,TGTGCCAGCGGAAAAGGGGGCTGGGGGAACACTGAAGCTTTCTTT
TRBV9,-,TRBJ2-5,-,CASSTAGGLETQYF,TGTGCCAGCAGCACCGCAGGGGGGCTAGAGACCCAGTACTTC
TRBV7-2,-,TRBJ1-5,TRBD1,CASSLAGQGRNQPQHF,TGTGCCAGCAGCTTAGCTGGACAGGGCCGCAATCAGCCCCAGCATTTT
TRBV15,-,TRBJ1-5,-,CATSRDRGGGAPQHF,TGTGCCACCAGCAGAGATAGGGGCGGTGGGGCGCCCCAGCATTTT
TRBV4-2,-,TRBJ1-1,-,CASSQEPGSNTEAFF,TGTGCCAGCAGCCAAGAACCGGGGTCGAACACTGAAGCTTTCTTT
TRBV10-2,-,TRBJ2-7,-,CASSDFPSYEQYF,TGCGCCAGCAGTGATTTTCCATCCTACGAGCAGTACTTC
TRBV29-1,medium-sized,TRBJ1-2,-,CSVGLTGSNYGYTF,TGCAGCGTTGGGTTAACAGGTTCTAACTATGGCTACACCTTC
TRBV10-2,-,TRBJ2-5,TRBD2,CASSSTSSQETQYF,TGCGCCAGCAGTTCGACTAGCTCCCAAGAGACCCAGTACTTC
TRBV7-9,-,TRBJ2-1,TRBD2,CASSLESSGGASYNEQFF,TGTGCCAGCAGCTTAGAATCAAGCGGGGGGGCCAGTTACAATGAGCAGTTCTTC
TRBV5-1,-,TRBJ2-2,TRBD2,CASSLGSGRSRTGELFF,TGCGCCAGCAGCCTCGGGAGCGGGAGGTCTAGGACCGGGGAGCTGTTTTTT
TRBV4-1,-,TRBJ2-1,TRBD2,CASSQDPAGGYNEQFF,TGCGCCAGCAGCCAAGATCCGGCGGGGGGTTACAATGAGCAGTTCTTC
TRBV7-9,-,TRBJ2-1,TRBD2,CASSSELAGVVFDEQFF,TGTGCCAGCAGCTCAGAACTAGCGGGAGTAGTTTTTGACGAGCAGTTCTTC
TRBV19,-,TRBJ2-3,TRBD2,CASSKRGSADTQYF,TGTGCCAGTAGTAAGCGGGGGAGCGCAGATACGCAGTATTTT
TRBV7-8,-,TRBJ2-7,-,CASSLSLHGARGSYEQYF,TGTGCCAGCAGCTTATCTTTGCATGGCGCCCGGGGGTCCTACGAGCAGTACTTC
TRBV4-1,-,TRBJ2-5,TRBD2,CASSQRLAETQYF,TGCGCCAGCAGCCAACGACTAGCCGAGACCCAGTACTTC
TRBV11-1,-,TRBJ2-2,TRBD1,CASSYGTASTGELFF,TGTGCCAGCAGCTATGGGACAGCCTCCACCGGGGAGCTGTTTTTT
TRBV4-3,-,TRBJ1-1,-,CASSQQGLTEAFF,TGCGCCAGCAGCCAACAGGGTCTGACTGAAGCTTTCTTT
TRBV5-1,-,TRBJ2-7,-,CASRPLRWSSYEQYF,TGCGCCAGCAGACCCCTGCGGTGGAGCTCCTACGAGCAGTACTTC
TRBV4-3,once,TRBJ1-1,TRBD1,CASSQNRGQVTEAFF,TGCGCCAGCAGCCAGAACAGGGGGCAGGTCACTGAAGCTTTCTTT
TRBV27,-,TRBJ2-3,-,CASSFGTGAADTQYF,TGTGCCAGCAGTTTTGGTACGGGAGCTGCAGATACGCAGTATTTT
TRBV18,once,TRBJ2-1,-,CASSPFTGANSYNEQFF,TGTGCCAGCTCCCCCTTTACGGGAGCGAACTCCTACAATGAGCAGTTCTTC
TRBV7-9,-,TRBJ2-1,TRBD2,CASSSVSGDYNEQFF,TGTGCCAGCAGCTCCGTTAGCGGGGACTACAATGAGCAGTTCTTC
TRBV5-1,-,TRBJ2-1,TRBD2,CASRGTSGRVNNEQFF,TGCGCCAGCAGGGGGACTAGCGGGAGAGTGAACAATGAGCAGTTCTTC
TRBV29-1,-,TRBJ2-2,TRBD1,CSVLTGPGQLFF,TGCAGCGTCCTGACAGGGCCCGGCCAGCTGTTTTTT
TRBV11-2,-,TRBJ2-1,TRBD2,CASSLRGTQYNEQFF,TGTGCCAGCAGCTTGCGGGGGACCCAATACAATGAGCAGTTCTTC
TRBV19,-,TRBJ1-1,-,CASSISMNTEAFF,TGTGCCAGTAGTATTTCTATGAACACTGAAGCTTTCTTT